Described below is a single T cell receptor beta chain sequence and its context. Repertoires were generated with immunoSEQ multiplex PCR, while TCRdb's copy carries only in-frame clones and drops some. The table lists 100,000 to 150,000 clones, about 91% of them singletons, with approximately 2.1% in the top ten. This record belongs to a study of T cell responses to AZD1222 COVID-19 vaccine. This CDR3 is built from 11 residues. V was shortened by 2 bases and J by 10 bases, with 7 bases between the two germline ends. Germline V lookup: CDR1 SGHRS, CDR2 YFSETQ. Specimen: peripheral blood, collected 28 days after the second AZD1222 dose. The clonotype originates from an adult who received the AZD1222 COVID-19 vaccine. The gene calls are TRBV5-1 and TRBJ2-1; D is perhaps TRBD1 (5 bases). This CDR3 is CASSLQVEQFF. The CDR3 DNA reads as TGCGCCAGCAGCTTACAGGTCGAGCAGTTCTTC.